This T cell receptor beta chain emerged from a study of blood T cells in healthy people across ages. V was shortened by 4 bases and J by 3 bases, with 10 bases between the two germline ends. The germline gives CDR1 SGHKS, CDR2 YYEKEE (reference sequence). The CDR3 is 13 residues long. For every donor, a draw yielded ten milliliters of peripheral blood. This clonotype was counted once. Antigen: not known. The authors ran a second PCR of 7 to 11 cycles using a sample-barcoded 5' primer and a J-beta primer mix. Tags on each cDNA molecule came from a template-switch adaptor with 12 random nucleotides. TCRdb itself ran the 5' RACE reads through MiXCR, one entry per CDR3 protein. The table has a few hundred thousand distinct CDR3 sequences, roughly half seen once. Findings and limits, study-wide: Using unsorted PBMCs precluded a conclusive naive versus antigen-experienced comparison. Correlation between TCR beta diversity and naive T cell percentage was strong.

Material for sequencing was blood. V and J are TRBV5-5 and TRBJ1-2; D uncertain. This receptor was obtained from a man in his sixties in good health. This chain's CDR3 is CASSVNGDYGYTF. DNA of the CDR3: TGTGCCAGCAGCGTCAACGGAGACTATGGCTACACCTTC.